Listed below are T cell receptor beta chains from one sample, sequenced in a study of shared clonotypes between healthy human individuals. TCRdb keeps only in-frame clones here, not all; method: immunoSEQ multiplex PCR. The sample contains hundreds of thousands of clones, about 95% of which appear only once. Material: naive CD4+ T cells sorted from blood. These receptors all come from a woman between 25 and 40 years old in good health. CDR3s include the opening cysteine and the closing phenylalanine or tryptophan. D genes are given only for firm matches. Only some rows state a clone size, as once, few, many or a class for expanded clones.

abundance: -; j_gene: TRBJ1-1; v_gene: TRBV2; d_gene: -; CDR3aa: CASSQQGFMNTEAFF; CDR3nt: TGTGCCAGCAGTCAACAGGGCTTCATGAACACTGAAGCTTTCTTT
abundance: once; j_gene: TRBJ2-1; v_gene: TRBV19; d_gene: TRBD2; CDR3aa: CASSIGTSGANNEQFF; CDR3nt: TGTGCCAGTAGTATCGGGACTAGCGGGGCCAACAATGAGCAGTTCTTC
abundance: -; j_gene: TRBJ2-5; v_gene: TRBV19; d_gene: -; CDR3aa: CASSLSIQETQYF; CDR3nt: TGTGCCAGTAGTTTGTCTATCCAAGAGACCCAGTACTTC
abundance: once; j_gene: TRBJ2-6; v_gene: TRBV19; d_gene: -; CDR3aa: CATEHGGSGANVLTF; CDR3nt: TGTGCCACCGAACATGGGGGCTCTGGGGCCAACGTCCTGACTTTC
abundance: -; j_gene: TRBJ2-7; v_gene: TRBV5-6; d_gene: -; CDR3aa: CASSLWIRRAYEQYF; CDR3nt: TGTGCCAGCAGCTTGTGGATCCGGAGGGCCTACGAGCAGTACTTC
abundance: -; j_gene: TRBJ2-7; v_gene: TRBV5-1; d_gene: TRBD1; CDR3aa: CASSKTGDDYEQYF; CDR3nt: TGCGCCAGCAGTAAGACAGGGGATGACTACGAGCAGTACTTC
abundance: -; j_gene: TRBJ2-7; v_gene: TRBV18; d_gene: TRBD1; CDR3aa: CASSLTGGVSEQYF; CDR3nt: TGTGCCAGCTCATTGACAGGGGGCGTCTCCGAGCAGTACTTC
abundance: -; j_gene: TRBJ1-4; v_gene: TRBV28; d_gene: -; CDR3aa: CASSLKEAEKLFF; CDR3nt: TGTGCCAGCAGTTTAAAAGAGGCTGAAAAACTGTTTTTT
abundance: -; j_gene: TRBJ2-7; v_gene: TRBV28; d_gene: -; CDR3aa: CATSRRVVYEQYF; CDR3nt: TGTGCCACCTCTAGGCGGGTGGTCTACGAGCAGTACTTC
abundance: -; j_gene: TRBJ2-7; v_gene: TRBV19; d_gene: TRBD2; CDR3aa: CASRPGLAGGREQYF; CDR3nt: TGTGCCAGTAGACCGGGACTAGCGGGAGGGCGCGAGCAGTACTTC
abundance: once; j_gene: TRBJ2-7; v_gene: TRBV6-6; d_gene: TRBD2; CDR3aa: CASSYGTSGSYEQYF; CDR3nt: TGTGCCAGCAGCTACGGGACTAGCGGGAGCTACGAGCAGTACTTC
abundance: -; j_gene: TRBJ2-7; v_gene: TRBV30; d_gene: -; CDR3aa: CAWRLILRGEQYF; CDR3nt: TGTGCCTGGAGACTGATCTTACGGGGCGAGCAGTACTTC
abundance: -; j_gene: TRBJ2-3; v_gene: TRBV19; d_gene: -; CDR3aa: CASRPLSTDTQYF; CDR3nt: TGTGCCAGTAGGCCATTAAGCACAGATACGCAGTATTTT
abundance: once; j_gene: TRBJ1-1; v_gene: TRBV28; d_gene: TRBD1; CDR3aa: CASSWTLGQDTEAFF; CDR3nt: TGTGCCAGCAGTTGGACCCTGGGACAGGACACTGAAGCTTTCTTT